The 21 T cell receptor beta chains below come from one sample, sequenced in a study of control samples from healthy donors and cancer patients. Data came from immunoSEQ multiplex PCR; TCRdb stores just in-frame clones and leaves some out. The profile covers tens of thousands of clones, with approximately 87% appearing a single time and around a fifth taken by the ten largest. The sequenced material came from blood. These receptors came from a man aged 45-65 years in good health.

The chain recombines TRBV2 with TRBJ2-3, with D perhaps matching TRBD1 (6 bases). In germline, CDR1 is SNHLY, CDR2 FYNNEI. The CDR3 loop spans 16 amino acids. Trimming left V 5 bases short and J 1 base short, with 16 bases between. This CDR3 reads CASSCRDTLCTDTQYF. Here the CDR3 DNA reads TGTGCCAGCAGTTGCCGGGACACCTTGTGCACAGATACGCAGTATTTT.

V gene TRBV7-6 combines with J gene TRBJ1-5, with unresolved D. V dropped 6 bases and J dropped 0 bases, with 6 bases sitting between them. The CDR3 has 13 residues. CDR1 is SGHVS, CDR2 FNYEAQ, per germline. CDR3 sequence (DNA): TGTGCCAGCAGTTCCGATAGCAATCAGCCCCAGCATTTT. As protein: CASSSDSNQPQHF.

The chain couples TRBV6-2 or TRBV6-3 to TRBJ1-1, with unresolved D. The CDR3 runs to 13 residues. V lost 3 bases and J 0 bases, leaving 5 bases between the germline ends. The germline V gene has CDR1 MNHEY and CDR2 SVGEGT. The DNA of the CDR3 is TGTGCCAGCAGTTATGTGGTGAACACTGAAGCTTTCTTT. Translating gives CASSYVVNTEAFF.

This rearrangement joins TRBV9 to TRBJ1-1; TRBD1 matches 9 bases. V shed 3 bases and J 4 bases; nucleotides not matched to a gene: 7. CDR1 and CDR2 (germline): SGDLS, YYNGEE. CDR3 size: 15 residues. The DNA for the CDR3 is TGTGCCAGCAGCGCGGGGACAGGGTCGACCACTGAAGCTTTCTTT. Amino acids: CASSAGTGSTTEAFF.

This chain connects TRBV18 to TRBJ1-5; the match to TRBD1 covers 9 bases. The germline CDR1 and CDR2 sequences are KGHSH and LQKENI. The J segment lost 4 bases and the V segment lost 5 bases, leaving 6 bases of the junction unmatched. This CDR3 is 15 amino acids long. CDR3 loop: CASSSDRGYNQPQHF. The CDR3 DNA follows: TGTGCCAGCTCATCGGACAGGGGTTATAATCAGCCCCAGCATTTT.

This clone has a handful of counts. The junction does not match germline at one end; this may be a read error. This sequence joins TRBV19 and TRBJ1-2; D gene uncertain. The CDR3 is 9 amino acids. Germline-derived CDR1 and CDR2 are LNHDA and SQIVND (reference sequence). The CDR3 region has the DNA TGTGCCAGTAGTATACGGCAGCCCTTC. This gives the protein CASSIRQPF.

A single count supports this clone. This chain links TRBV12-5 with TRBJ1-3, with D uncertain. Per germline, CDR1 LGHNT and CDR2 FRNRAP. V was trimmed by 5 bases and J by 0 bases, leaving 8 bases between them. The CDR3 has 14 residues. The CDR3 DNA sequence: TGTGCTAGTGGTACGGGGTTCTCTGGAAACACCATATATTTT. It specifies CASGTGFSGNTIYF.

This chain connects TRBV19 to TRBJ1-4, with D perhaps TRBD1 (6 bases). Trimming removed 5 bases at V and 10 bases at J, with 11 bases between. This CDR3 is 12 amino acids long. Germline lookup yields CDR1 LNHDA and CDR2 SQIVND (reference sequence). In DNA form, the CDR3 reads TGTGCCAGTAGTGTACAACAGGGAAAACTGTTTTTT. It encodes CASSVQQGKLFF.

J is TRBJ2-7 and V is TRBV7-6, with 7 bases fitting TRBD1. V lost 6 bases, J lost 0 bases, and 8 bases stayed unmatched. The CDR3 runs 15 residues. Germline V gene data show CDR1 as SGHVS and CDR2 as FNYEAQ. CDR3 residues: CASSPPDRVSYEQYV. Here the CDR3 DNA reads TGTGCCAGCAGTCCCCCTGACAGGGTCTCCTACGAGCAGTACGTC.

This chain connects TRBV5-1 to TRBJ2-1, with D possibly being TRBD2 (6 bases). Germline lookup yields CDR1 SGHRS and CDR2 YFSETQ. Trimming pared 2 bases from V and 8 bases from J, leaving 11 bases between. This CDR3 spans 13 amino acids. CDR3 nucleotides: TGCGCCAGCAGCTTTGGGGTAGCGGATGAGCAGTTCTTC. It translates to CASSFGVADEQFF.

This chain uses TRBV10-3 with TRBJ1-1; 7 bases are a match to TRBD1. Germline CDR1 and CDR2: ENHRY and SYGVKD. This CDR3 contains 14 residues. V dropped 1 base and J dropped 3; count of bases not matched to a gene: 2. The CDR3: CAISEYRGDTEAFF. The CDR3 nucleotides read TGTGCCATCAGTGAGTACAGGGGAGACACTGAAGCTTTCTTT.

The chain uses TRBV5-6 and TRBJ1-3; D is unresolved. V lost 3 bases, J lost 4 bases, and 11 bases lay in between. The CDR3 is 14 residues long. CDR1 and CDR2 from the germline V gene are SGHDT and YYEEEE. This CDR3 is CASSSPTQGNTIYF. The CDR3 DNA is TGTGCCAGCAGCTCCCCGACCCAAGGAAACACCATATATTTT.

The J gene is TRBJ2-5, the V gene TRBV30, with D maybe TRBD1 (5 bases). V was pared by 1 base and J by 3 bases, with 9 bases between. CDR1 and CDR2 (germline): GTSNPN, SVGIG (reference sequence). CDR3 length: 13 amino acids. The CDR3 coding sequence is TGTGCCTGGAGTGGGGGCCCCAAAGAGACCCAGTACTTC. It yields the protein CAWSGGPKETQYF.

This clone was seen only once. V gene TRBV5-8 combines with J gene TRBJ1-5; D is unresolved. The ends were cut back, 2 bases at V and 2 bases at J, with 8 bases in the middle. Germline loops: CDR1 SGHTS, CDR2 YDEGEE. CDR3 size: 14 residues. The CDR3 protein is CASSFRFGNQPQHF. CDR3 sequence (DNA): TGTGCCAGCAGCTTCCGGTTCGGCAATCAGCCCCAGCATTTT. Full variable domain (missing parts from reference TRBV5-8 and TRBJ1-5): EAGVTQSPTHLIKTRGQQATLRCSPISGHTSVYWYQQALGLGLQFLLWYDEGEERNRGNFPPRFSGRQFPNYSSELNVNALELEDSALYLCASSFRFGNQPQHFGDGTRLSIL.

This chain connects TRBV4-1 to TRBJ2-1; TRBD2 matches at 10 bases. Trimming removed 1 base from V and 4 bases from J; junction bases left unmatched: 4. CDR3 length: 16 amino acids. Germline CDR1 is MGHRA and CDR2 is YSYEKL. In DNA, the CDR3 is TGCGCCAGCAGCCAAGTGCCTAGCGGGAGTTACAATGAGCAGTTCTTC. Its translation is CASSQVPSGSYNEQFF.

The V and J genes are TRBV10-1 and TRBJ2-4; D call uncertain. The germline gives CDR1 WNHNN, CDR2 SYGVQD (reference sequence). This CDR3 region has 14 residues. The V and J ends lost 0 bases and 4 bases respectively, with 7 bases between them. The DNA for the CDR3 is TGCGCCAGCAGTGAGTCGTTAGGGAAAAACATTCAGTACTTC. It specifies CASSESLGKNIQYF.

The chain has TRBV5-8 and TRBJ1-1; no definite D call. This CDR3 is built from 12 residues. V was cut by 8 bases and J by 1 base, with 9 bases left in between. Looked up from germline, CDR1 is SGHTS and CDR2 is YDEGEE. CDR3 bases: TGTGCCAGAATTTACGCGAACACTGAAGCTTTCTTT. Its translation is CARIYANTEAFF.

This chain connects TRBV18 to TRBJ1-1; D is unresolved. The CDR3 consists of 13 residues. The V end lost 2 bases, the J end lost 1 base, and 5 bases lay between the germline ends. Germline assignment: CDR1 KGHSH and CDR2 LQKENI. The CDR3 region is CASSPGENTEAFF. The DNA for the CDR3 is TGTGCCAGCTCACCAGGGGAGAACACTGAAGCTTTCTTT.

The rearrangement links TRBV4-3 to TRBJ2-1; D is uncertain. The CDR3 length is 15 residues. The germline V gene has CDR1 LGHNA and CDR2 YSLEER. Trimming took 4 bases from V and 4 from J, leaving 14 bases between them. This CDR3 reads CASSPYDTAYNEQFF. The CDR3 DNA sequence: TGCGCCAGCAGCCCCTACGACACGGCTTACAATGAGCAGTTCTTC.

DNA for the CDR3: TGTGCCAGCATGGGACAGCAAAGGTCCGTAGATAAGTCCGGCTCCTACGAGCAGTACGTC. This translates into CASMGQQRSVDKSGSYEQYV. The rearrangement links TRBV27 to TRBJ2-7; 7 nucleotides line up with TRBD1. Germline V gene sequence: CDR1 MNHEY, CDR2 SMNVEV (reference sequence). This CDR3 region has 20 residues. V shed 7 bases, J shed 0 bases, and the junction held 24 bases outside the gene matches.

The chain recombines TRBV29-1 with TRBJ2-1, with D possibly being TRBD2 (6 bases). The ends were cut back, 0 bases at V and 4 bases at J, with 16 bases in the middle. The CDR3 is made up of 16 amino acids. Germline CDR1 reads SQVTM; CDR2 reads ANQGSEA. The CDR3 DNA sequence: TGCAGCGTTGAAGATCCGACCGGGACTGGATACAATGAGCAGTTCTTC. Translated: CSVEDPTGTGYNEQFF.